The present T cell receptor (beta chain) was sequenced within a study of blood T cell repertoires in COVID-19. About the research overall: Material from acute and convalescent COVID-19 was sourced from the United States, Italy and Spain. PBMCs, B-cell-depleted T cells, or T cells were the source of the cDNA or gDNA that made up the material.

Germline trimming cut 3 bases from V and 7 bases from J; bases unmatched to any gene: 7. The germline V gene encodes CDR1 MNHNS and CDR2 SASEGT. The CDR3 covers 14 residues. As processed by the authors: Estimates of nucleated cell counts were drawn from the amplification of reference gene primers. Repertoires were generated with immunoSEQ multiplex PCR, while TCRdb's copy carries only in-frame clones and drops some. V and J calls and clone size are those listed in that table; D and trimming were worked out from the DNA. The table has around 100,000 clones, roughly nine tenths seen once. This clonotype was obtained from a man between 50 and 59 years old with active COVID-19. Source material: peripheral blood. V and J are TRBV6-1 and TRBJ2-7; 9 bases fit TRBD1. This chain's CDR3 is CASSEGTGSLEQYF. As DNA, the CDR3 is TGTGCCAGCAGTGAGGGGACAGGGTCTCTTGAGCAGTACTTC.